This entry lists 29 T cell receptor delta chains sequenced from one sample in a study of γδ T cells in repeated Plasmodium falciparum infection. Gammadelta T cells were flow-sorted from PBMC into Vgamma9/Vdelta2+ and Vdelta2-negative populations for bulk analysis. TCRdb re-analyzed the multiplex PCR reads via CATT. The sample has tens of thousands of delta-chain clones; approximately 1% are singletons. Sequencing used gamma-delta T cells from blood. The source of these receptors is a pool of human donors (malaria-infected and uninfected, not separated).

This clone was seen repeatedly, ten times or more. This DNA's translation and the protein TCRdb lists, from a much larger clone, do not match at residue 14, likely due to a read error; the protein shown is translated from the DNA. V gene TRDV2 was called; the J gene was not; the tabulated D call, TRDD3, remains unverified against the DNA. The germline gives CDR1 GEAIGNYY, CDR2 EKD. The CDR3 spans 16 residues. CDR3 loop: CACDALGGTYTDKPIF. The CDR3 coding sequence is TGTGCCTGTGACGCTTTGGGGGGCACGTACACCGATAAACCCATCTTT.

Regarding this clone: This sequence is one base from a far larger clone and is likely a read error. This CDR3 is also generated by other DNA sequences in the sample. The chain uses TRDV1 and TRDJ1, with 7 positions matching TRDD2. The J gene, missing from TCRdb, was assigned here through DNA to germline matching. This CDR3 spans 18 amino acids. The ends lost 4 bases at V and 0 bases at J; junction bases unmatched: 14. Germline CDR1 is TSWWSYY and CDR2 is QGS. In DNA, the CDR3 is TGTGCTCTTGGGGTTTCCTCTTTCCTACGGGGGTACACCGATAAACTCATCTTT. It encodes CALGVSSFLRGYTDKLIF.

This clone has only a few counts. TCRdb's protein, taken from a much larger clone, differs from this DNA's translation at residue 7, likely owing to a read error; the protein displayed comes from the DNA. The CDR3 nucleotides are TGTGCTCTTGGGGAGCTAGGGTCCGGCCCAAGGCCCTTTTGGGATTCAACTTTGACAGCACAACTCTTCTTT. Protein product: CALGELGSGPRPFWDSTLTAQLFF. This sequence joins TRDV1 and TRDJ2; D perhaps matches TRDD3 (5 bases). The CDR3 runs 24 residues. The germline CDR1 and CDR2 sequences are TSWWSYY and QGS. V lost 3 bases and J 0 bases, leaving 35 bases between the germline ends.

For this clone: TCRdb records a much larger clone's protein for this DNA, with a difference at residue 4 that likely arises from a read error; the protein given is the translation of the DNA. The J gene is TRDJ1, the V gene TRDV2; 10 bases are shared with TRDD3. The J gene, missing from TCRdb, was assigned here through DNA to germline matching. The CDR3 is 16 residues long. Trimming took 5 bases from V and 2 from J; bases not matched to a gene: 10. Germline CDR1 and CDR2: GEAIGNYY and EKD. CDR3 protein: CACVMLGDSRTDKLIF. The DNA of the CDR3 is TGTGCCTGTGTCATGCTGGGGGATAGTAGGACCGATAAACTCATCTTT.

Only a few counts were recorded for this clone. A far larger clone is one nucleotide away, so this likely arose from a read error. The same CDR3 also results from other DNA sequences found in this sample. The rearrangement uses TRDV1 and TRDJ1; TRDD3 is a possible D gene (6 bases). The germline V gene has CDR1 TSWWSYY and CDR2 QGS. The CDR3 is made up of 19 amino acids. V shed 4 bases and J shed 7 bases, with 31 bases lying between them. CDR3 sequence reads: CALGVPTATEGIGRTKLIF. The CDR3 DNA is TGTGCTCTTGGGGTCCCCACGGCTACGGAAGGGATAGGGAGAACTAAACTCATCTTT.

This clone turned up a few times. The protein recorded in TCRdb matches a much larger clone and deviates from this DNA's translation at residue 7, suggesting a read error; the protein here is obtained by translating the DNA. This sequence joins TRDV2 and TRDJ1; 8 nucleotides align to TRDD3. No J gene is reported in TCRdb; it was inferred here by comparing the DNA with germline. Germline lookup yields CDR1 GEAIGNYY and CDR2 EKD. V shed 1 base and J 0 bases; nucleotides not matched to a gene: 6. The CDR3 covers 16 residues. The CDR3, as DNA: TGTGCCTGTGACACGATGAGGGATACGGACACCGATAAACTCATCTTT. This translates into CACDTMRDTDTDKLIF.

This clone was seen ten or more times. The same CDR3 can be traced to other DNA sequences in this sample. The CDR3 DNA follows: TGTGCTCTTGGGGAACTTTACTACGGGGGGGTAATACCAGGGTTTAAACTCATCTTT. Residues: CALGELYYGGVIPGFKLIF. The V call is TRDV1, the J call TRDJ1; perhaps TRDD3 as D (5 bases). The CDR3 is 19 amino acids. Per germline, CDR1 TSWWSYY and CDR2 QGS. The germline V and J ends were trimmed by 0 bases and 7 bases, with 27 bases remaining between them.

This clone was found a few times. A far larger clone lies a single base away; this is likely a read error. Other DNA variants within this sample encode the same CDR3. The gene calls are TRDV2 and TRDJ1; 11 positions match TRDD3. The J gene, left out of TCRdb, was set here by checking the DNA against germline. Germline CDR1 and CDR2: GEAIGNYY and EKD. There are 18 residues in the CDR3. V lost 3 bases, J lost 0 bases, and 11 bases stayed unmatched. CDR3 sequence reads: CACDPLTGGYSDTDKLIF. The DNA for the CDR3 is TGTGCCTGTGACCCTTTGACTGGGGGATATTCTGACACCGATAAACTCATCTTT.

This clone was detected a few times. Translating this DNA gives a protein that differs at residue 9 from the TCRdb one, which belongs to a much larger clone; a read error is likely, and the protein shown is this translation. The chain recombines TRDV1 with TRDJ1, with 9 nucleotides matching TRDD3. Germline matching of the DNA provided the J gene here, since TCRdb leaves it blank. This CDR3 spans 19 amino acids. With 2 bases clipped from V and 1 base from J, the junction kept 14 bases outside the gene matches. The germline V gene has CDR1 TSWWSYY and CDR2 QGS. CDR3 in amino acids: CALGEFGILWGIFTDKLIF. The CDR3 coding sequence is TGTGCTCTTGGGGAATTCGGCATTCTCTGGGGGATCTTCACCGATAAACTCATCTTT.

The table lists this clone with a few counts. A read error likely explains why the TCRdb protein, taken from a much larger clone, differs from this DNA's translation at residue 11; the protein shown is translated from the DNA. The chain couples TRDV2 to TRDJ1; TRDD3 agrees at 9 bases. Here the J gene came from matching the DNA to germline, since TCRdb omits it. Germline V gene data show CDR1 as GEAIGNYY and CDR2 as EKD. V lost 3 bases to trimming and J lost 1 base; unmatched junction nucleotides: 26. The CDR3 consists of 22 residues. CDR3 region: CACDAVNYRGVGDKVRTDKLIF. CDR3 bases: TGTGCCTGTGACGCCGTAAACTACCGCGGAGTGGGGGATAAGGTCCGCACCGATAAACTCATCTTT.

This clone showed up many times. The rearrangement uses TRDV1 and TRDJ1, with 7 bases lining up with TRDD3. This CDR3 has 21 residues. CDR1 and CDR2 from the germline V gene are TSWWSYY and QGS. Germline trimming cut 2 bases from V and 1 base from J; bases unmatched to any gene: 22. The CDR3, as DNA: TGTGCTCTTGGGGAAAAAAATGGCCTACGGTCTGGGGGTGCGGGCACCGATAAACTCATCTTT. Its translation: CALGEKNGLRSGGAGTDKLIF.

There are a few counts of this clone. Translating this DNA gives a protein that differs at residue 6 from the TCRdb one, which belongs to a much larger clone; a read error is likely, and the protein shown is this translation. The chain employs TRDV2 and TRDJ1; TRDD3 matches 9 bases. Here the J gene was assigned by germline matching of the DNA, as TCRdb has none. Germline V gene data show CDR1 as GEAIGNYY and CDR2 as EKD. There are 18 residues in the CDR3. V lost 7 bases to trimming and J lost 2 bases; unmatched junction nucleotides: 19. In DNA, the CDR3 is TGTGCCTGCTACCACAGGACTGGGGGACCTACAGGGACCGATAAACTCATCTTT. Translating it yields CACYHRTGGPTGTDKLIF.

This clone has a count of ten or more. The chain links TRDV1 to TRDJ1, with 7 bases that match TRDD3. CDR1 TSWWSYY and CDR2 QGS come from the germline V gene. The length of the CDR3 is 18 residues. J lost 0 bases, V lost 1 base, and 11 bases had no gene match. The CDR3 sequence is CALGEPPDWGPNTDKLIF. The CDR3 region has the DNA TGTGCTCTTGGGGAACCCCCCGACTGGGGACCCAACACCGATAAACTCATCTTT.

In this sample, this clone turned up a few times. A read error likely explains this, since a far larger clone differs by one base. Other DNA sequences within the sample encode an identical CDR3. The chain uses TRDV2 and TRDJ1; D perhaps matches TRDD3 (5 bases). The J gene, not given by TCRdb, was assigned here from a germline match of the nucleotide sequence. Germline CDR1 and CDR2: GEAIGNYY and EKD. The CDR3 is made up of 17 amino acids. V was shortened by 0 bases and J by 0 bases, with 16 bases between the two germline ends. The CDR3 DNA follows: TGTGCCTGTGACACCGGAGGGGACCCGAGGTACACCGATAAACTCATCTTT. It specifies CACDTGGDPRYTDKLIF.

Concerning this clone: Translating this DNA gives a protein that differs at residue 3 from the TCRdb one, which belongs to a much larger clone; a read error is likely, and the protein shown is this translation. This chain links TRDV1 with TRDJ1; 7 bases align to TRDD3. TCRdb carries no J gene annotation; the J gene was assigned here by matching the DNA with germline. V lost 10 bases, J lost 9 bases, and 11 bases stayed unmatched. Germline loops: CDR1 TSWWSYY, CDR2 QGS. The CDR3 has 12 residues. The CDR3: CAHVSVDTELIF. The CDR3 DNA sequence: TGTGCTCATGTATCAGTGGATACGGAACTCATCTTT.

This clone appeared a few times. TCRdb records a much larger clone's protein for this DNA, with a difference at residue 5 that likely arises from a read error; the protein given is the translation of the DNA. This chain joins TRDV2 and TRDJ1; 9 bases agree with TRDD3. Unmatched junction bases numbered 13, after V lost 3 bases and J lost 0 bases. The CDR3 runs to 18 residues. Germline assignment: CDR1 GEAIGNYY and CDR2 EKD. The DNA for the CDR3 is TGTGCCTGTGACGCCTTAACTGGGGGACCCGAGTACACCGATAAACTCATCTTT. It codes for CACDALTGGPEYTDKLIF.

Details on this clone: This is likely an artifact of a read error, given a far larger clone one base away. The same CDR3 also results from other DNA sequences found in this sample. The chain is built from TRDV1 and TRDJ1; D is perhaps TRDD1 (5 bases). Here the J gene came from matching the DNA to germline, since TCRdb omits it. The length of the CDR3 is 16 residues. Germline loops: CDR1 TSWWSYY, CDR2 QGS. Trimming pared 2 bases from V and 2 bases from J, leaving 15 bases between. Written as DNA, the CDR3 is TGTGCTCTTGGGGAAGAAGAAATTTCTCTTACCGATAAACTCATCTTT. Its translation is CALGEEEISLTDKLIF.

Only a few counts were recorded for this clone. TCRdb's protein, taken from a much larger clone, differs from this DNA's translation at residue 8, likely owing to a read error; the protein displayed comes from the DNA. The chain links TRDV2 to TRDJ1, with D hard to call. Since TCRdb gives no J gene, matching the DNA to germline was used here to assign it. The CDR3 covers 15 residues. The V end was cut by 0 bases, the J end by 2 bases, with 12 bases between. Per the germline V gene, CDR1 is GEAIGNYY and CDR2 is EKD. The CDR3 coding sequence is TGTGCCTGTGACACCGTTGCTCCCCCTACCGATAAACTCATCTTT. Encoded protein: CACDTVAPPTDKLIF.

About this clone: TCRdb's protein, taken from a much larger clone, differs from this DNA's translation at residue 17, likely owing to a read error; the protein displayed comes from the DNA. The V gene is listed as TRDV1; no J gene was called. CDR3 length: 18 amino acids. Germline V lookup: CDR1 TSWWSYY, CDR2 QGS. Here the CDR3 reads CALGNWPSHPLNTDKLTF. In nucleotides, the CDR3 is TGTGCTCTTGGGAATTGGCCTTCCCACCCCCTTAACACCGATAAACTCACCTTT.

This clone was found a few times. The protein held in TCRdb is that of a much larger clone and does not match this DNA's translation at residue 11, likely because of a read error; the protein shown is translated from the DNA. V gene TRDV2 combines with J gene TRDJ1; D is perhaps TRDD3 (5 bases). The CDR3 loop spans 14 amino acids. CDR1 is GEAIGNYY, CDR2 EKD, per germline. The CDR3 sequence is CACDTVWESDRLIF. The DNA for the CDR3 is TGTGCCTGTGACACCGTCTGGGAATCCGATAGACTCATCTTT.

Concerning this clone itself: The protein TCRdb gives is from a much larger clone and does not agree with this DNA's translation at residue 15, likely a read error; the protein shown here comes from the DNA. The rearrangement joins TRDV1 to TRDJ1; 10 bases are a match to TRDD3. The CDR3 has 16 amino acids. CDR1 is TSWWSYY and CDR2 is QGS in the germline V gene. CDR3 sequence: CALVFGPLGDISKLTF. In DNA form, the CDR3 reads TGTGCTCTTGTGTTCGGCCCCCTGGGGGATATCTCTAAACTCACCTTT.

This clone was recorded at least ten times. The protein recorded in TCRdb matches a much larger clone and deviates from this DNA's translation at residue 16, suggesting a read error; the protein here is obtained by translating the DNA. This chain joins TRDV1 and TRDJ1; 11 nucleotides line up with TRDD3. The CDR3 runs to 19 residues. Germline-derived CDR1 and CDR2 are TSWWSYY and QGS. In nucleotides, the CDR3 is TGTGCTCTTTCCCTGAGGCCCTCTTACTGGGGGATAGGCACCGATAGACTCATCTTT. It yields the protein CALSLRPSYWGIGTDRLIF.

This clone has more than one count but fewer than ten. Translating this DNA gives a protein that differs at residue 17 from the TCRdb one, which belongs to a much larger clone; a read error is likely, and the protein shown is this translation. The chain recombines TRDV1 with TRDJ1, with TRDD3 matching over 11 bases. The J gene was not available in TCRdb and was assigned here by matching the DNA to germline segments. This CDR3 contains 21 residues. Germline CDR1 is TSWWSYY and CDR2 is QGS. Germline trimming cut 4 bases from V and 7 bases from J; bases unmatched to any gene: 26. The chain's CDR3 is CALGVPSYGIWGIRPGAKLIF. CDR3 in DNA: TGTGCTCTTGGGGTTCCTTCCTACGGGATATGGGGGATACGCCCAGGGGCTAAACTCATCTTT.

To note about this clone: TCRdb's entry gives the protein of a much larger clone, which mismatches this DNA's translation at residue 3, likely from a read error; the protein reported here is translated from the DNA. The chain has TRDV2 and TRDJ1, with TRDD3 as a possible D gene (6 bases). Since TCRdb gives no J gene, matching the DNA to germline was used here to assign it. There are 23 residues in the CDR3. Germline CDR1 reads GEAIGNYY; CDR2 reads EKD. The CDR3 coding sequence is TGTGCCCGTGACACGGGAACTTACCGGTATTACATGGGGGGCACCGCCGGACCATCTAAACTCATCTTT. Its translation: CARDTGTYRYYMGGTAGPSKLIF.

Concerning this clone: A far larger clone differs by one base, so this is likely a read error. Other DNA sequences in the same sample also yield this CDR3. The V gene corresponds to TRDV1; no J gene was called; the tabulated D call, TRDD3, remains unverified against the DNA. In germline, CDR1 is TSWWSYY, CDR2 QGS. The CDR3 has 22 residues. The CDR3 protein is CALGRRTYSKYWGTLYTDKLIF. The CDR3 DNA is TGTGCTCTTGGTCGGAGGACCTACTCGAAATACTGGGGGACCCTCTACACCGATAAACTCATCTTC.

As concerns this clone: One base separates it from a far larger clone, so it is likely a read error. The sample contains more than one DNA sequence encoding this CDR3. The rearrangement links TRAV38-2/DV8 to TRDJ1; 13 nucleotides align to TRDD3. The CDR3 is 22 residues long. Germline V gene data show CDR1 as TSESDYY and CDR2 as QEAYKQQN. Trimming at V came to 9 bases and at J to 3 bases, leaving 29 bases not matched to a gene. DNA for the CDR3: TGTGCTTCCTTCCTAGAAACACATTACTGGGGGATACGCGTAGGGGGTCCCGATAAACTCATCTTT. As protein: CASFLETHYWGIRVGGPDKLIF.

Concerning this clone: The protein recorded in TCRdb matches a much larger clone and deviates from this DNA's translation at residue 4, suggesting a read error; the protein here is obtained by translating the DNA. This chain links TRDV2 with TRDJ1, with 12 positions matching TRDD3. The J gene, left out of TCRdb, was set here by checking the DNA against germline. The germline V gene encodes CDR1 GEAIGNYY and CDR2 EKD. CDR3 size: 18 residues. CDR3 in amino acids: CACVTGDWGIPDTDKLIF. CDR3 in DNA: TGTGCCTGTGTCACCGGCGACTGGGGGATACCCGACACCGATAAACTCATCTTT.

As to this clone: TCRdb pairs this DNA with a much larger clone's protein that differs at residue 5, likely a read error; the protein shown was translated from the DNA. The V gene is TRDV2, the J gene TRDJ1, with 12 bases matching TRDD3. The J gene, left out of TCRdb, was set here by checking the DNA against germline. J gave up 0 bases and V 3 bases, and 13 bases lay outside the gene matches. Germline-derived CDR1 and CDR2 are GEAIGNYY and EKD. The CDR3 contains 19 residues. CDR3 loop: CACDAGPGGYEGYTDKLIF. Written as DNA, the CDR3 is TGTGCCTGTGACGCGGGGCCTGGGGGATACGAGGGGTACACCGATAAACTCATCTTT.

As concerns this clone: A far larger clone is one base from this, pointing to a likely read error. Other nucleotide sequences from this sample produce the same CDR3. The chain combines TRDV1 with TRDJ1, with 8 positions matching TRDD2. TCRdb supplies no J gene; here it was assigned by aligning the nucleotide sequence to germline. Germline-derived CDR1 and CDR2 are TSWWSYY and QGS. Germline trimming cut 1 base from V and 0 bases from J; bases unmatched to any gene: 31. The CDR3 has 25 amino acids. CDR3 in DNA: TGTGCTCTTGGGGAACCAACCTTCCTAATCTCTTTTAATGATGGAGGATTCCGGTACACCGATAAACTCATCTTT. This codes for CALGEPTFLISFNDGGFRYTDKLIF.